This passage covers 25 T cell receptor beta chains from one sample sequenced in a study of T-cell memory formation after mild COVID-19. MiXCR, applied by TCRdb to the 5' RACE reads, yields one record per CDR3 protein. The data contain fewer than 700,000 distinct CDR3 sequences, about a fifth of them singletons. The sample consisted of PBMCs or a T cell subset sorted from them (not recorded which). These TCRs come from an adult woman who had mild COVID-19 (a few samples of this study predate the infection). Cell type and time point are not known.

The CDR3 DNA follows: TGTGCCAGCAGTTACGGACCGGGAGGGCCTTTCCTTGGCTCCTACAATGAGCAGTTCTTC. Translating it yields CASSYGPGGPFLGSYNEQFF. This sequence joins TRBV6-2 or TRBV6-3 and TRBJ2-1, with 8 bases that match TRBD2. The CDR3 has 20 residues. Trimming removed 2 bases from V and 0 bases from J; junction bases left unmatched: 15. CDR1 is MNHEY and CDR2 is SVGEGT in the germline V gene.

The chain links TRBV5-1 to TRBJ2-7, with no clear D. The CDR3 has 17 amino acids. Germline CDR1 SGHRS, CDR2 YFSETQ. The germline V and J ends were trimmed by 0 bases and 1 base, with 17 bases remaining between them. CDR3 sequence reads: CASSLAGSGPNSYEQYF. In nucleotides, the CDR3 is TGCGCCAGCAGCTTGGCTGGATCGGGTCCTAATTCCTACGAGCAGTACTTC.

This clonotype was seen a handful of times. This chain joins TRBV28 and TRBJ1-5; weak D call: TRBD1 (6 bases). V shed 2 bases and J shed 1 base, with 15 bases lying between them. Germline values: CDR1 MDHEN, CDR2 SYDVKM. This CDR3 spans 17 amino acids. CDR3 bases: TGTGCCAGCAGTTTAGCCGGCGGGGGGCGAAGCAATCAGCCCCAGCATTTT. Encoded protein: CASSLAGGGRSNQPQHF.

This clonotype was observed a handful of times. V is TRBV20-1 and J is TRBJ2-1; maybe TRBD1 (5 bases). The CDR3 covers 11 residues. Deletions cut 7 bases from V and 16 bases from J, with 20 bases between. CDR1 and CDR2 from the germline V gene are DFQATT and SNEGSKA (reference sequence). CDR3 nucleotide sequence: TGCAGTGTACGAACGCGACAGCCGCCCTTCTTC. Protein sequence: CSVRTRQPPFF.

This rearrangement joins TRBV11-2 to TRBJ1-6; D remains ambiguous. Per germline, CDR1 SGHAT and CDR2 FQNNGV. This CDR3 has 16 amino acids. The V end was cut by 4 bases, the J end by 6 bases, with 16 bases between. CDR3 sequence reads: CASSSTRIIGNSPLHF. The DNA for the CDR3 is TGTGCCAGCAGCTCAACAAGGATCATCGGTAATTCACCCCTCCACTTT.

This clonotype was counted many times. The chain is built from TRBV9 and TRBJ2-4, with D possibly matching TRBD1 (6 bases). The CDR3 consists of 15 residues. The V and J ends lost 4 bases and 2 bases respectively, with 13 bases between them. CDR1 and CDR2 (germline): SGDLS, YYNGEE. The CDR3 region is CASSSRDTSKNIQYF. DNA for the CDR3: TGTGCCAGCAGCTCCCGGGACACCTCCAAAAACATTCAGTACTTC. Supplemented by reference TRBV9 and TRBJ2-4, the full variable domain reads DSGVTQTPKHLITATGQRVTLRCSPRSGDLSVYWYQQSLDQGLQFLIQYYNGEERAKGNILERFSAQQFPDLHSELNLSSLELGDSALYFCASSSRDTSKNIQYFGAGTRLSVL.

This clonotype was seen only a few times. This CDR3 reads CASSGGGTSYNEQFF. The DNA for the CDR3 is TGTGCCAGCAGCGGTGGAGGGACTAGCTACAATGAGCAGTTCTTC. The V call is TRBV5-8, the J call TRBJ2-1, with 8 bases matching TRBD2. In germline, CDR1 is SGHTS, CDR2 YDEGEE. The ends lost 4 bases at V and 3 bases at J; junction bases unmatched: 6. The CDR3 is 15 residues long.

The rearrangement uses TRBV12-3 or TRBV12-4 and TRBJ2-1, with D unresolved. V was cut by 6 bases and J by 3 bases, with 12 bases left in between. CDR3 size: 14 residues. The DNA for the CDR3 is TGTGCCAGCAGCCCTGGAACCTTCTACAATGAGCAGTTCTTC. Amino acids: CASSPGTFYNEQFF.

This clonotype was detected a few times. The rearrangement joins TRBV6-1 to TRBJ1-1; unclear D gene. Trimming left V 6 bases short and J 2 bases short, with 16 bases between. The CDR3 contains 15 residues. Germline CDR1 is MNHNS and CDR2 is SASEGT. CDR3 sequence (DNA): TGTGCCAGCAGATTCGGTATTATTCCAAACACTGAAGCTTTCTTT. Translated, it gives CASRFGIIPNTEAFF.

This clonotype was counted only a few times. The chain is built from TRBV30 and TRBJ1-1; D gene uncertain. The CDR3 covers 10 residues. Trimming cost V 3 bases and J 12 bases, with 11 bases left between them. From germline, CDR1 is GTSNPN and CDR2 SVGIG (reference sequence). The CDR3 nucleotides are TGTGCCTGGAGATCCGCTGGGACTTTCTTT. Translation gives CAWRSAGTFF. The variable domain in full, completed from reference TRBV30 and TRBJ1-1, reads SQTIHQWPATLVQPVGSPLSLECTVEGTSNPNLYWYRQAAGRGLQLLFYSVGIGQISSEVPQNLSASRPQDRQFILSSKKLLLSDSGFYLCAWRSAGTFFGQGTRLTVV.

This chain links TRBV5-5 with TRBJ1-6, with TRBD1 identical over 8 bases. This CDR3 is 14 amino acids long. Germline trimming cut 4 bases from V and 5 bases from J; bases unmatched to any gene: 2. Germline V lookup: CDR1 SGHKS, CDR2 YYEKEE (reference sequence). In DNA, the CDR3 is TGTGCCAGCAGCACACAGGGGGATAATTCACCCCTCCACTTT. Translated, it gives CASSTQGDNSPLHF. Filled out from reference TRBV5-5 and TRBJ1-6, the complete variable domain reads DAGVTQSPTHLIKTRGQQVTLRCSPISGHKSVSWYQQVLGQGPQFIFQYYEKEERGRGNFPDRFSARQFPNYSSELNVNALLLGDSALYLCASSTQGDNSPLHFGNGTRLTVT.

The chain employs TRBV5-6 and TRBJ1-2; D remains unclear. The CDR3 contains 14 residues. Germline V gene data show CDR1 as SGHDT and CDR2 as YYEEEE. Trimming stripped 0 bases from V and 0 bases from J, with 6 bases between. In DNA, the CDR3 is TGTGCCAGCAGCTTGGCTAACGCTAACTATGGCTACACCTTC. Its translation: CASSLANANYGYTF.

The chain links TRBV12-3 or TRBV12-4 to TRBJ2-7, with 9 bases lining up with TRBD1. The J segment lost 4 bases and the V segment lost 5 bases, leaving 9 bases of the junction unmatched. The CDR3 loop spans 15 amino acids. The CDR3 sequence: CASSLTGGAAYEQYF. CDR3 sequence (DNA): TGTGCCAGCAGTCTAACAGGGGGCGCAGCATACGAGCAGTACTTC.

This clonotype turned up a few times. CDR3 coding DNA: TGTGCCAGCAGCTTAGGCGGGCCGCAGTATTTT. Protein product: CASSLGGPQYF. The V call is TRBV7-6, the J call TRBJ2-3, with a weak D call TRBD2 (5 bases). CDR1 and CDR2 from the germline V gene are SGHVS and FNYEAQ. This CDR3 region has 11 residues. Trimming removed 1 base at V and 10 bases at J, with 6 bases between.

J is TRBJ1-1 and V is TRBV4-2; D is possibly TRBD1 (6 bases). The germline gives CDR1 LGHNA, CDR2 YNFKEQ. This CDR3 is 13 amino acids long. V lost 7 bases and J 5 bases, leaving 14 bases between the germline ends. The CDR3 sequence is CASTPRGETEAFF. The CDR3 coding sequence is TGTGCCAGCACCCCAAGGGGGGAAACTGAAGCTTTCTTT.

This clonotype was recorded only once. A junction boundary mismatches the germline segment, possibly from a read error. The chain recombines TRBV6-6 with TRBJ2-7; tentatively, D is TRBD2 (5 bases). The CDR3 contains 12 residues. CDR1 MNHNY and CDR2 SVGAGI come from the germline V gene (reference sequence). CDR3 nucleotide sequence: TGTGCCAGCAGGTACTCGGGATACGAGCAGTACTTC. This sequence encodes CASRYSGYEQYF.

The chain combines TRBV24-1 with TRBJ2-2; the D gene is possibly TRBD2 (5 bases). Per germline, CDR1 KGHDR and CDR2 SFDVKD. The CDR3 runs to 13 residues. Trimming took off 6 bases at V and 5 bases at J, with 9 bases between the two ends. The DNA of the CDR3 is TGTGCCACCAGTTCCGGGGTTACCGGGGAGCTGTTTTTT. It is translated as CATSSGVTGELFF.

This clonotype was observed many times. The chain joins TRBV7-9 to TRBJ2-3; 10 bases are shared with TRBD2. The V gene end was trimmed by 3 bases and the J gene end by 7 bases; junction bases not matched to a gene: 13. The CDR3 totals 17 residues. Germline-derived CDR1 and CDR2 are SEHNR and FQNEAQ (reference sequence). The chain's CDR3 is CASSFRTSGPESYTQYF. CDR3 nucleotides: TGTGCCAGCAGCTTCCGGACTAGCGGACCAGAATCGTATACGCAGTATTTT. Complete variable domain (other parts from reference TRBV7-9 and TRBJ2-3): DTGVSQNPRHKITKRGQNVTFRCDPISEHNRLYWYRQTLGQGPEFLTYFQNEAQLEKSRLLSDRFSAERPKGSFSTLEIQRTEQGDSAMYLCASSFRTSGPESYTQYFGPGTRLTVL.

This rearrangement joins TRBV7-2 to TRBJ1-2; possibly TRBD1 for D (5 bases). The germline gives CDR1 SGHTA, CDR2 FQGNSA. CDR3 length equals 16 residues. The V end lost 7 bases, the J end lost 4 bases, and 22 bases lay between the germline ends. The CDR3 is CASTVGHNPRGYGYTF. In nucleotides, the CDR3 is TGTGCCAGCACCGTTGGACACAACCCAAGGGGCTATGGCTACACCTTC.

The V and J genes are TRBV7-9 and TRBJ2-5; D not resolved. Germline V gene lookup returns CDR1 SEHNR and CDR2 FQNEAQ (reference sequence). The CDR3 loop spans 15 amino acids. Between the trimmed V and J ends, which lost 4 bases and 0 bases, there was a span of 12 bases. The DNA for the CDR3 is TGTGCCAGCAGCTCCAACCTAGTGGACCAAGAGACCCAGTACTTC. Translated, it gives CASSSNLVDQETQYF.

The chain's CDR3 is CATRTLQNGYTF. For the CDR3, the DNA is TGTGCCACCCGGACCCTTCAGAATGGCTACACCTTC. V and J are TRBV10-3 and TRBJ1-2, with D unresolved. From germline, CDR1 is ENHRY and CDR2 SYGVKD. The CDR3 totals 12 residues. Trimming took off 10 bases at V and 6 bases at J, with 15 bases between the two ends.

The V call is TRBV14, the J call TRBJ1-1; D unresolved. The length of the CDR3 is 14 residues. Trimming took 7 bases from V and 0 from J, leaving 12 bases between them. Germline V gene sequence: CDR1 SGHDN, CDR2 FVKESK. The CDR3 DNA follows: TGTGCCAGCACCCGCCAGGCCATGAACACTGAAGCTTTCTTT. It specifies CASTRQAMNTEAFF.

This chain connects TRBV20-1 to TRBJ2-2; the D gene is possibly TRBD1 (6 bases). The length of the CDR3 is 15 residues. The germline gives CDR1 DFQATT, CDR2 SNEGSKA (reference sequence). Trimming took 3 bases from V and 4 from J, leaving 15 bases between them. The CDR3 sequence: CSASQGTPVTGELFF. In DNA form, the CDR3 reads TGCAGTGCTAGTCAGGGGACGCCGGTCACCGGGGAGCTGTTTTTT.

The genes are TRBV20-1 and TRBJ2-7, with TRBD2 identical over 14 bases. CDR3 length: 14 amino acids. The V and J ends lost 6 bases and 4 bases, in that order; junction bases with no gene match: 5. In germline, CDR1 is DFQATT, CDR2 SNEGSKA (reference sequence). CDR3 region: CSARGTSGSYEQYF. The CDR3 nucleotides are TGCAGTGCCCGCGGGACTAGCGGGAGTTACGAGCAGTACTTC.

V is TRBV5-6 and J is TRBJ2-5, with D uncertain. The length of the CDR3 is 16 residues. The V end was cut by 0 bases, the J end by 5 bases, with 17 bases between. Germline values: CDR1 SGHDT, CDR2 YYEEEE. CDR3 nucleotides: TGTGCCAGCAGCTTGGGTCCGGGTTCCGGTCCGGAGACCCAGTACTTC. This gives the protein CASSLGPGSGPETQYF.